This TCR beta chain was recorded in a study of cytomegalovirus exposure and HLA in healthy donors. Study context: Out of 180 million or so T cells, an earlier analysis found over 100 million unique TCR beta sequences in total. Among the approximately 420 donors who were genotyped, about 79% fell in the genetic ancestry cluster that is associated with self-reported Caucasian donors.

This CDR3 has 16 amino acids. J lost 5 bases, V lost 6 bases, and 9 bases had no gene match. Germline CDR1 and CDR2: MNHNY and SVGAGI (reference sequence). This clone appeared a few times. Its antigen is not identified. The study ran its PCR with 60 Vbeta and 13 Jbeta primers. The data were produced by immunoSEQ multiplex PCR, yet TCRdb's version contains in-frame clones alone and is incomplete. Among around 120,000 clones listed, roughly 82% were seen once. Study results and limitations: Presence/absence analyses assumed roughly uniform sequencing depth across donors, which may not hold.

The rearrangement links TRBV6-6 to TRBJ2-1; 11 bases fit TRBD2. Sequenced input: PBMCs. The receptor's source is a middle-aged man in good health and CMV-seronegative. CDR3 DNA sequence: TGTGCCAGCAGCCTTAGGCTAGCGGGGGGTCACAATGAGCAGTTCTTC. This gives the protein CASSLRLAGGHNEQFF.